Shown below are 8 T cell receptor beta chains from a single sample sequenced in a study of Graves' ophthalmopathy and Graves' hyperthyroidism. Amplification from RNA transcripts yielded the TCR beta CDR3 regions. After a first-round RT-PCR with HTBI primers, a second-round multiplex PCR was run. One entry per CDR3 protein results from TCRdb running MiXCR on the multiplex PCR reads. This table holds about 740,000 distinct CDR3 sequences, around 40% found once. Sequenced sample: peripheral blood. The receptors were sampled from an adult man with Graves' ophthalmopathy.

The CDR3 reads CSARHRGTGELFF. CDR3 nucleotides: TGCAGTGCTAGACACAGGGGCACCGGGGAGCTGTTTTTT. The V gene is TRBV20-1, the J gene TRBJ2-2, with 7 bases that match TRBD1. The germline V gene encodes CDR1 DFQATT and CDR2 SNEGSKA (reference sequence). There are 13 residues in the CDR3. J gave up 4 bases and V 2 bases, and 1 base lay outside the gene matches.

This clonotype has just a few counts. J is TRBJ2-2 and V is TRBV20-1; TRBD2 aligns across 14 bases. CDR1 is DFQATT, CDR2 SNEGSKA, per germline (reference sequence). The junction had 4 bases not matched to a gene; V was cut back by 3 bases and J by 4 bases. This CDR3 contains 16 residues. CDR3 bases: TGCAGTGCTAGGGCCGGGACTAGCGGGAGCACCGGGGAGCTGTTTTTT. Protein product: CSARAGTSGSTGELFF.

J is TRBJ1-1 and V is TRBV20-1, with D unresolved. The CDR3 covers 12 residues. The germline V gene encodes CDR1 DFQATT and CDR2 SNEGSKA (reference sequence). Trimming removed 0 bases from V and 8 bases from J, with 10 bases in between. CDR3 sequence reads: CSARDLETEAFF. As DNA, the CDR3 is TGCAGTGCTAGAGATCTAGAGACCGAAGCTTTCTTT.

This chain joins TRBV30 and TRBJ2-7; D unclear. The CDR3 totals 11 residues. Germline V CDR1 and CDR2: GTSNPN, SVGIG (reference sequence). Trimming removed 2 bases from V and 1 base from J, with 3 bases in between. The CDR3 DNA is TGTGCCTGGAGTCGTTCCTACGAGCAGTACTTC. It specifies CAWSRSYEQYF.

The V and J genes are TRBV10-3 and TRBJ1-6, with D maybe TRBD1 (5 bases). CDR1 is ENHRY, CDR2 SYGVKD, per germline. The CDR3 is made up of 15 amino acids. V shed 10 bases and J shed 11 bases, with 24 bases lying between them. In nucleotides, the CDR3 is TGTGCCAGCAGCTTACGGACTATTCGGGGCCCACCCCTCCACTTT. It specifies CASSLRTIRGPPLHF.

The CDR3 loop reads CSAARDRDYGYTF. The CDR3 nucleotides read TGCAGCGCCGCCCGGGACAGGGACTATGGCTACACCTTC. The chain employs TRBV29-1 and TRBJ1-2, with 9 nucleotides matching TRBD1. The CDR3 totals 13 residues. The trim removed 7 bases at V and 3 bases at J, leaving 6 bases unmatched. Looked up from germline, CDR1 is SQVTM and CDR2 is ANQGSEA.

The chain is built from TRBV15 and TRBJ1-1; D call uncertain. CDR1 is LNHNV and CDR2 is YYDKDF in the germline V gene (reference sequence). CDR3 length equals 12 residues. V was trimmed by 1 base and J by 7 bases, leaving 7 bases between them. The CDR3 region has the DNA TGTGCCACCAGCAGAGGGAGGAGTGAAGCTTTCTTT. Amino acids: CATSRGRSEAFF.

The V call is TRBV15, the J call TRBJ2-5; D is possibly TRBD1 (6 bases). The CDR3 contains 14 residues. Germline V gene data show CDR1 as LNHNV and CDR2 as YYDKDF (reference sequence). V lost 3 bases, J lost 5 bases, and 13 bases lay in between. The CDR3 loop reads CATSRDSRVETQYF. In DNA, the CDR3 is TGTGCCACCAGCAGGGACAGCCGGGTGGAGACCCAGTACTTC.